The rows below give T cell receptor beta chains drawn from one sample of a study of T cell responses to AZD1222 COVID-19 vaccine. Generated by immunoSEQ multiplex PCR, the TCRdb table keeps only in-frame clones and is missing some. The sample carries around 150,000 clones, around 94% recorded once. This specimen was peripheral blood, taken on day 0 of AZD1222 vaccination. All receptors derive from an adult in good health. Both conserved end residues are part of each CDR3. Not all rows give a size; the values are once, few, many and, for expanded clones, a class.

abundance	v_gene	len	j_gene	CDR3aa
-	TRBV28	13	TRBJ1-1	CASISGRGTEAFF
-	TRBV6-5	15	TRBJ1-5	CASRATRNSNQPQHF
few	TRBV10-1	13	TRBJ2-1	CASRVSGKDEQFF
-	TRBV28	12	TRBJ1-1	CASTTGALEAFF
-	TRBV5-5	13	TRBJ2-7	CASSGGPTYEQYF
-	TRBV5-1	15	TRBJ1-1	CASSLANTLNTEAFF
-	TRBV28	12	TRBJ2-1	CASSLGYNEQFF
-	TRBV28	14	TRBJ1-2	CASFRGGGVYGYTF
-	TRBV24-1	12	TRBJ1-1	CATSDGGTEAFF
-	TRBV2	14	TRBJ1-6	CASSVRQASSPLHF
few	TRBV27	17	TRBJ1-5	CASSSWRSPRGNQPQHF
-	TRBV5-1	14	TRBJ1-4	CASTRGGLGEKLFF
-	TRBV27	14	TRBJ2-5	CASTPGLPGETQYF
-	TRBV6-5	13	TRBJ1-5	CASSWDGEKPQHF
-	TRBV27	17	TRBJ2-2	CASSPVPTGGPTGELFF
-	TRBV7-2	16	TRBJ1-6	CASSSLGGDWNSPLHF
-	TRBV30	13	TRBJ2-7	CAMEGGRNYEQYF
-	TRBV18	14	TRBJ1-2	CASSPAAMGYGYTF
-	TRBV10-3	13	TRBJ2-7	CAIADESSYEQYF
-	TRBV13	17	TRBJ2-1	CASSSYQIFSSYNEQFF
-	TRBV29-1	11	TRBJ1-1	CSVEGVTEAFF
-	TRBV4-1	15	TRBJ1-3	CASSQEGTAGNTIYF
-	TRBV5-1	14	TRBJ2-5	CASSPEAGQETQYF
-	TRBV7-2	15	TRBJ2-2	CASSMTGLNTGELFF
once	TRBV4-2	15	TRBJ1-2	CASSRTKDQGYGYTF
-	TRBV30	13	TRBJ2-1	CAWSVVGGTEQFF